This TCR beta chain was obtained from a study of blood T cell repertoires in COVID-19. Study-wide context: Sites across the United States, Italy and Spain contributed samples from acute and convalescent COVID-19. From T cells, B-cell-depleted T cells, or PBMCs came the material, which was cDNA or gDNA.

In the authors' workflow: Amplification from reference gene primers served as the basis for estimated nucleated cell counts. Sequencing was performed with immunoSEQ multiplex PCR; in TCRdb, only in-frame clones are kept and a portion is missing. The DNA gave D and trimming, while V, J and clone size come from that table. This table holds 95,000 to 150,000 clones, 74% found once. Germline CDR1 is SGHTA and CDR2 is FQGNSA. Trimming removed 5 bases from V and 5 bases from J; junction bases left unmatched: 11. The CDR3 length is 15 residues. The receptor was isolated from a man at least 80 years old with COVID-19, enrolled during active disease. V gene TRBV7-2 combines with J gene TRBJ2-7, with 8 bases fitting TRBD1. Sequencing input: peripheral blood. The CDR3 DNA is TGTGCCAGCAGCCCATTCCCGACAGGGGCCAACGAGCAGTACTTC. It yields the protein CASSPFPTGANEQYF.